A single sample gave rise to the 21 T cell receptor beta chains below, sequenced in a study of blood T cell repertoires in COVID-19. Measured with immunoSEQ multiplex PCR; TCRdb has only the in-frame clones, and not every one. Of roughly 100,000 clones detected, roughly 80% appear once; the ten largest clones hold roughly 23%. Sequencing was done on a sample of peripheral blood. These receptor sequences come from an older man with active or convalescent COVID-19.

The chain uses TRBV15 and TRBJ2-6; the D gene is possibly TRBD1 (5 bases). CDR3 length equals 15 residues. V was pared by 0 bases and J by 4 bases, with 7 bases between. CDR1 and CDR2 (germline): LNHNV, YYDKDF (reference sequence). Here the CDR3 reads CATSRDTGGANVLTF. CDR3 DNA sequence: TGTGCCACCAGCAGAGACACAGGAGGGGCCAACGTCCTGACTTTC.

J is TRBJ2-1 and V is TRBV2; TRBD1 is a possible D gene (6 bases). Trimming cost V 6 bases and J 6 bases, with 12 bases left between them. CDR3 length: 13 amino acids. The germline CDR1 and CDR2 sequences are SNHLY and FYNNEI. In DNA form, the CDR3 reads TGTGCCAGCAGGTTGCGAGGGGGCAATGAGCAGTTCTTC. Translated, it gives CASRLRGGNEQFF.

CDR3 nucleotide sequence: TGTGCCAGAAGGATGGGTTCGGGAGGCTACACCTTC. Its protein is CARRMGSGGYTF. This chain joins TRBV5-3 and TRBJ1-2; no reliable D call. TRBV5-3 is filed as an ORF, its function uncertain. V was clipped by 5 bases and J by 8 bases, with 13 bases between them. CDR3 length equals 12 residues.

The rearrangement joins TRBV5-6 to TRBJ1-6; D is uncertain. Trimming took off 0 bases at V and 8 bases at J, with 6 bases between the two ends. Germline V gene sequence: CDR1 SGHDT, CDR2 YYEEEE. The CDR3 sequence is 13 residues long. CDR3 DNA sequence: TGTGCCAGCAGCTTGGATCCTGATTCACCCCTCCACTTT. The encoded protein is CASSLDPDSPLHF.

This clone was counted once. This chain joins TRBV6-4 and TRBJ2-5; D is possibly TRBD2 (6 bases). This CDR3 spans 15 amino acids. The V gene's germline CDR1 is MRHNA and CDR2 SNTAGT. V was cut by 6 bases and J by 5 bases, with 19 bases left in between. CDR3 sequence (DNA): TGTGCCAGCAGCCCAGGGCTAGCGCCATGGGAGACCCAGTACTTC. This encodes CASSPGLAPWETQYF.

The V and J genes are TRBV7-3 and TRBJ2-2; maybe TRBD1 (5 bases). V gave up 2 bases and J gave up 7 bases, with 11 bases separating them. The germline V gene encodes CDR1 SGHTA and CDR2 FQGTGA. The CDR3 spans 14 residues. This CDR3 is CASSLGRQGGELFF. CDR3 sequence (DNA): TGTGCCAGCAGCTTAGGGCGGCAGGGCGGGGAGCTGTTTTTT.

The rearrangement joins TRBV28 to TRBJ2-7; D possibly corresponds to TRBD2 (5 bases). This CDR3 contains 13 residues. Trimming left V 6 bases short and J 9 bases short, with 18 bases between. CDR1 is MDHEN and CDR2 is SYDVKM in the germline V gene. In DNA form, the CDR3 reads TGTGCCAGCAGGGGATTGAGGGTAGTGTGGCAGTACTTC. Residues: CASRGLRVVWQYF.

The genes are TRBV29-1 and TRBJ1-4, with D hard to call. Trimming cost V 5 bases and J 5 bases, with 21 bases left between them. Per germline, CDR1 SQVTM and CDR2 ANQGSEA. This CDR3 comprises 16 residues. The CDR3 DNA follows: TGCAGCGTTACAGTTATAGGAGGTACTTGGAATGAAAAACTGTTTTTT. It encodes CSVTVIGGTWNEKLFF.

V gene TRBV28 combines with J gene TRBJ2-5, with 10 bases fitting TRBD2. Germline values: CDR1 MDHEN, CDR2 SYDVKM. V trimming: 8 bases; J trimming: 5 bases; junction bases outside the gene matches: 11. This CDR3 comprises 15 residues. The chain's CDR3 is CASAPSSGGTETQYF. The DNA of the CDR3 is TGTGCCAGCGCACCGAGTAGCGGGGGGACGGAGACCCAGTACTTC.

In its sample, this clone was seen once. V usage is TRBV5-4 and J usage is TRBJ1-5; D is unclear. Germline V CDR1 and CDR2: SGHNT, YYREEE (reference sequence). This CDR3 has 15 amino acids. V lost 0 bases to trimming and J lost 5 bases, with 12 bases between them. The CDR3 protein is CASSLDLGGDQPQHF. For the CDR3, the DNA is TGTGCCAGCAGCTTGGATCTGGGAGGTGATCAGCCCCAGCATTTT.

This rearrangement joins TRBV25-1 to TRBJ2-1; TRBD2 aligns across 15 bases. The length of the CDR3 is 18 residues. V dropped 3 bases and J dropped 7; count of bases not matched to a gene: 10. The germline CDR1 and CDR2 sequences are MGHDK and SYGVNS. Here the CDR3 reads CASSDPGLAGGLGNEQFF. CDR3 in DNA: TGTGCCAGCAGTGACCCTGGACTAGCGGGGGGGCTCGGGAATGAGCAGTTCTTC.

The DNA for the CDR3 is TGCGCCAGCAGCCCTAGGGACAGTGTCCTCTCTGGGGCCAACGTCCTGACTTTC. Translation gives CASSPRDSVLSGANVLTF. This sequence joins TRBV5-1 and TRBJ2-6; 7 nucleotides agree with TRBD1. This CDR3 contains 18 residues. Germline V lookup: CDR1 SGHRS, CDR2 YFSETQ. Trimming cost V 4 bases and J 0 bases; bases outside gene matches: 10.

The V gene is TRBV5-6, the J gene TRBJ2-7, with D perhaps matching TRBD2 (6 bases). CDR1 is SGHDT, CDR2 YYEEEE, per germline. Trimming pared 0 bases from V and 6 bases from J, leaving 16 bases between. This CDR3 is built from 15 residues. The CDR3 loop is CASSLGAAGTREQYF. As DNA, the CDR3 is TGTGCCAGCAGCTTGGGCGCGGCGGGGACGCGCGAGCAGTACTTC.

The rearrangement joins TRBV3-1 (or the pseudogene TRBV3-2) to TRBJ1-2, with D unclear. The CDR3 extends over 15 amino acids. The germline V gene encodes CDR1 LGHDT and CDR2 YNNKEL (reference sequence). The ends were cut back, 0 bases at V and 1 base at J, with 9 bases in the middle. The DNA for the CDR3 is TGTGCCAGCAGCCAAGATCCAGGATATAACTATGGCTACACCTTC. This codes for CASSQDPGYNYGYTF.

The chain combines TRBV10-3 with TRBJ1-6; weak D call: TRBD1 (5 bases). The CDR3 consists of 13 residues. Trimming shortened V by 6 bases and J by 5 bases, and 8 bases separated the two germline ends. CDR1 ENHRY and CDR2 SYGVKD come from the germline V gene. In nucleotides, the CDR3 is TGTGCCATCAGGGGGGGAAATAATTCACCCCTCCACTTT. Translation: CAIRGGNNSPLHF.

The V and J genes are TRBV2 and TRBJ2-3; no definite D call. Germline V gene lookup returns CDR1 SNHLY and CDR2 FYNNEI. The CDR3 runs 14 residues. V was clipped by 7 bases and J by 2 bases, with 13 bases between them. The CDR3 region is CASMRLGYTDTQYF. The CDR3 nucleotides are TGTGCCAGCATGAGGCTGGGTTACACAGATACGCAGTATTTT.

CDR3 residues: CASSPLGRGTEAFF. The CDR3 bases are TGCGCCAGCAGCCCCCTAGGGCGGGGAACTGAAGCTTTCTTT. The gene calls are TRBV5-1 and TRBJ1-1; D is ambiguous. The germline V gene encodes CDR1 SGHRS and CDR2 YFSETQ. V shed 4 bases and J shed 5 bases, with 15 bases lying between them. The CDR3 is 14 amino acids.

CDR3 bases: TGTGCCAGCAGCAGCGGAACGGGGTCCAATCAGCCCCAGCATTTT. Protein: CASSSGTGSNQPQHF. The chain is built from TRBV7-9 and TRBJ1-5; D is ambiguous. Deletions cut 5 bases from V and 3 bases from J, with 14 bases between. The germline gives CDR1 SEHNR, CDR2 FQNEAQ (reference sequence). CDR3 length: 15 amino acids.

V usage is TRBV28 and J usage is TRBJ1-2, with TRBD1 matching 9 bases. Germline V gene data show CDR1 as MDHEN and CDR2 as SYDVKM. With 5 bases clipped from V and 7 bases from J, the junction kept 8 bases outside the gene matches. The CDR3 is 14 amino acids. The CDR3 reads CASSPGQGIGGYTF. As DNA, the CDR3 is TGTGCCAGCAGTCCGGGACAGGGCATTGGTGGCTACACCTTC.

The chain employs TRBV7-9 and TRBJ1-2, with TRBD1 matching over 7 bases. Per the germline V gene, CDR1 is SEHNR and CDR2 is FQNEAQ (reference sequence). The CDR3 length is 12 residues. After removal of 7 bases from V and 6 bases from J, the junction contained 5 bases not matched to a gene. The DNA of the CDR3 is TGTGCCAGCACCCAGGGGGATAATGGCTACACCTTC. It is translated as CASTQGDNGYTF.

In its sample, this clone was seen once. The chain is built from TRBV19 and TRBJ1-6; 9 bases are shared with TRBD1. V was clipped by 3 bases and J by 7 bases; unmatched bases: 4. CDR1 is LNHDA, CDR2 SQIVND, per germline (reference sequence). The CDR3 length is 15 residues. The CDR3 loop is CASSMSTGGNSPLHF. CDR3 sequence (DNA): TGTGCCAGTAGTATGTCGACAGGGGGAAATTCACCCCTCCACTTT.